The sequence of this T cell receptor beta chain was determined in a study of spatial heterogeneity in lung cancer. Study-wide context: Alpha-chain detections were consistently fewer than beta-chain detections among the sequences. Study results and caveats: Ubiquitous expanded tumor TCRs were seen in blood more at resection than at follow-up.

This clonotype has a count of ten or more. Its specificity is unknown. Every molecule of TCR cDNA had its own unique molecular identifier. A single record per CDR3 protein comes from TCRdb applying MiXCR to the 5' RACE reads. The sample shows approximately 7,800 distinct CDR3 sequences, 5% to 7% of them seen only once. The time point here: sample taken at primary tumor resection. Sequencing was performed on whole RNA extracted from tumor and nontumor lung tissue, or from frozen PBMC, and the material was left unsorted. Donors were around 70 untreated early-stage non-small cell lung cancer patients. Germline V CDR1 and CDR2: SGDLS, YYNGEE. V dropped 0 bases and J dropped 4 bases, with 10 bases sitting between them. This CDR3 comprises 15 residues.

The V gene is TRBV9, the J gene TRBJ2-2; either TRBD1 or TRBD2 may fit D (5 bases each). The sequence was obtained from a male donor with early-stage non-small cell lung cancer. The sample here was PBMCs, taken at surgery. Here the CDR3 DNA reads TGTGCCAGCAGCGTAGTGGGGGAGAGCACCGGGGAGCTGTTTTTT. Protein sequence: CASSVVGESTGELFF.